This entry is about one T cell receptor (beta chain). Its antigen is still unknown. Germline loops: CDR1 MDHEN, CDR2 SYDVKM. The CDR3 runs to 15 residues. The junction had 12 bases not matched to a gene; V was cut back by 5 bases and J by 6 bases. The sample originates from a study of CD8+ T cells in alopecia areata. Overall study results and limits: In lesional scalp, particularly from alopecia totalis/universalis, clonality was higher than in normal scalp.

Researchers took lesional scalp punch biopsies and peripheral blood from people who were alopecia areata patients. Investigators isolated RNA and reverse transcribed it into cDNA to act as the sequencing template. Produced via immunoSEQ multiplex PCR; TCRdb's table is partial and in-frame only. Among roughly 25,000 clones listed, around 56% were seen once. The TCR comes from a human donor with alopecia areata. The chain links TRBV28 to TRBJ2-7, with TRBD1 matching over 8 bases. The sequencing input was NKG2D-high CD8+ T cells sorted from blood. The CDR3 nucleotides are TGTGCCAGCAGTCAACCGCAGGGGGCCGACTGCGAGCAGTACTTC. This translates into CASSQPQGADCEQYF.